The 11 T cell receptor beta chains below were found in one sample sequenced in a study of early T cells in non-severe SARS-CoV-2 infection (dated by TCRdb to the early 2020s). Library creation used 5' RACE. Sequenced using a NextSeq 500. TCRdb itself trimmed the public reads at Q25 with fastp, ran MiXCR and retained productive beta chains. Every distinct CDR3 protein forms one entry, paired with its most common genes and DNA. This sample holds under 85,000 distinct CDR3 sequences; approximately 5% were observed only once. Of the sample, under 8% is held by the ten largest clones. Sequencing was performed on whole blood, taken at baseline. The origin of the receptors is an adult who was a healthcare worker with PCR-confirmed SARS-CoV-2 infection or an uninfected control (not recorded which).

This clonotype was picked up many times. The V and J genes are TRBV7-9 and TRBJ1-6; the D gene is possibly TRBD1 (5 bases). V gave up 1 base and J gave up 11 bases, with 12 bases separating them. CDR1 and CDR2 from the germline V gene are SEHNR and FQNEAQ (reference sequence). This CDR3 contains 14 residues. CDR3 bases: TGTGCCAGCAGCTTAGTTACGGGGGTCGCACCCCTCCACTTT. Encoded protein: CASSLVTGVAPLHF.

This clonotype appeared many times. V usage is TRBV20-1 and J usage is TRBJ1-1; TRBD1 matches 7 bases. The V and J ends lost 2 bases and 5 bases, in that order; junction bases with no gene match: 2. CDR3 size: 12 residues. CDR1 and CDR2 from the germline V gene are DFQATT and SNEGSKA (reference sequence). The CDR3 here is CSARRGRTEAFF. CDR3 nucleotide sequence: TGCAGTGCTAGAAGGGGGCGGACTGAAGCTTTCTTT.

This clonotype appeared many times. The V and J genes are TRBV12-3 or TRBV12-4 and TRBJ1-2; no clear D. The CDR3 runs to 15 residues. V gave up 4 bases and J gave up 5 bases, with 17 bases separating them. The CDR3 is CASSSLSFLKYGYTF. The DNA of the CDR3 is TGTGCCAGCAGTTCCCTATCCTTTTTGAAGTATGGCTACACCTTC.

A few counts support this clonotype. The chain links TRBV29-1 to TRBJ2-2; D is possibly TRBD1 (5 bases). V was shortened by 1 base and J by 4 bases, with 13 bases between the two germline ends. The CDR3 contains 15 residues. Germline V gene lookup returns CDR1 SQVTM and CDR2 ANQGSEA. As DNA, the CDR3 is TGCAGCGTTGAAGGGGGCGGTACAATCACCGGGGAGCTGTTTTTT. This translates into CSVEGGGTITGELFF.

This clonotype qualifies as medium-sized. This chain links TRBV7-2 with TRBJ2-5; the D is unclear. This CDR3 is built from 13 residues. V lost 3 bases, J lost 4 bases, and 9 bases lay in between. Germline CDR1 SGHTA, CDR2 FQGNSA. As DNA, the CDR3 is TGTGCCAGCAGCTTCACGGGTGGAGAGACCCAGTACTTC. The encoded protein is CASSFTGGETQYF.

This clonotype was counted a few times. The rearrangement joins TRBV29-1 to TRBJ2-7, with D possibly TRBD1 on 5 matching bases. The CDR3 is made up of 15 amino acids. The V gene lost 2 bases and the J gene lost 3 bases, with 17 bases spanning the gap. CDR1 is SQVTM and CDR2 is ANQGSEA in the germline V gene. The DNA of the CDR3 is TGCAGCGTTGAAAATACGGCAGGGCTAATCTACGAGCAGTACTTC. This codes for CSVENTAGLIYEQYF.

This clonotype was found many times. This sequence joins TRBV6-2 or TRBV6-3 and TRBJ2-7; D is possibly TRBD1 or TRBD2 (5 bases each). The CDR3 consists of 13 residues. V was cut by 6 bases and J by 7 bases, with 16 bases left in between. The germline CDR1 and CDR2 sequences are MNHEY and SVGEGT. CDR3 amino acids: CASSLGALQEQYF. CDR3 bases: TGTGCCAGCAGCCTCGGGGCCCTCCAGGAGCAGTACTTC.

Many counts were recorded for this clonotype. The CDR3 nucleotides read TGTGCCAGCAGCCCGTCGACTAGCGGGACAAATACGCAGTATTTT. This translates into CASSPSTSGTNTQYF. The V gene is TRBV5-4, the J gene TRBJ2-3; 11 nucleotides agree with TRBD2. Germline CDR1 reads SGHNT; CDR2 reads YYREEE (reference sequence). The length of the CDR3 is 15 residues. The V gene end was trimmed by 4 bases and the J gene end by 7 bases; junction bases not matched to a gene: 8.

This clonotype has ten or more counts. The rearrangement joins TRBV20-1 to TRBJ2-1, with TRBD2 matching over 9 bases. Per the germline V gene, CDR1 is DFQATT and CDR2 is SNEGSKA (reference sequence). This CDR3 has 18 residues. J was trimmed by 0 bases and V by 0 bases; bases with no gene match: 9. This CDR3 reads CSARDGLAGSSSYNEQFF. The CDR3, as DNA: TGCAGTGCTAGAGATGGGCTAGCGGGGTCCAGCTCCTACAATGAGCAGTTCTTC.

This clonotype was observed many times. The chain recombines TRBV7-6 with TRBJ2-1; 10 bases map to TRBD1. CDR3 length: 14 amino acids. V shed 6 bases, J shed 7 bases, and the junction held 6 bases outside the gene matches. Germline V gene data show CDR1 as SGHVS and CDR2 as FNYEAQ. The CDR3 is CASRNPGQGNEQFF. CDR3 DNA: TGTGCCAGCAGAAATCCGGGACAGGGGAATGAGCAGTTCTTC.

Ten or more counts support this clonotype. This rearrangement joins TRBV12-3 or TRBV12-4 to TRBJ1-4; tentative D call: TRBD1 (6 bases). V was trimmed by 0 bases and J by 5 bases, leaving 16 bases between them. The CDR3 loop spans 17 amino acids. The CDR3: CASSLAGVKGENEKLFF. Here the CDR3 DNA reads TGTGCCAGCAGTTTAGCGGGAGTTAAGGGGGAGAATGAAAAACTGTTTTTT.